Sequencing of this T cell receptor beta chain was carried out in a study of blood T cell repertoires in COVID-19. As for the study in general: In each case, the material was cDNA or gDNA derived from T cells, B-cell-depleted T cells, or PBMCs.

Seattle cases were enrolled at active infection and followed longitudinally. Assay used: immunoSEQ multiplex PCR; TCRdb lists only in-frame clones, some missing. The table lists roughly 350,000 clones, 80% to 90% of them singletons. This receptor was taken from a woman between 50 and 59 years old with COVID-19, enrolled during active disease. The sample comprised peripheral blood.

The CDR3 sequence is CASSQDGRGVETQYF. CDR3 bases: TGTGCCAGCAGCCAAGACGGGAGGGGAGTCGAGACCCAGTACTTC. The gene calls are TRBV3-1 (or the pseudogene TRBV3-2) and TRBJ2-5; 8 bases line up with TRBD2. Germline V lookup: CDR1 LGHDT, CDR2 YNNKEL (reference sequence). This CDR3 spans 15 amino acids. Trimming removed 0 bases from V and 5 bases from J; junction bases left unmatched: 5.